One and the same sample provided the 20 T cell receptor beta chains below, sequenced in a study of blood T cell repertoires in COVID-19. The protocol was immunoSEQ multiplex PCR, while the TCRdb copy is restricted to in-frame clones and leaves out a portion. This table has 350,000 to 450,000 clones, roughly four fifths appearing once. The sequencing sample was made of PBMCs or T cells enriched from blood (not recorded which). All receptors derive from a woman in her forties or fifties who had recovered from COVID-19.

The rearrangement uses TRBV6-5 and TRBJ1-1; TRBD1 is a possible D gene (5 bases). CDR3 length: 15 amino acids. Germline assignment: CDR1 MNHEY and CDR2 SVGAGI. Trimming pared 9 bases from V and 1 base from J, leaving 18 bases between. The CDR3 sequence: CASRDLNRRNTEAFF. The CDR3 coding sequence is TGTGCCAGTAGGGACTTGAACAGAAGGAACACTGAAGCTTTCTTT.

The chain carries TRBV11-2 and TRBJ1-2; the D is unclear. V was pared by 5 bases and J by 3 bases, with 10 bases between. CDR3 length: 13 residues. Germline CDR1 is SGHAT and CDR2 is FQNNGV. This chain's CDR3 is CASSPQVDYGYTF. The CDR3 bases are TGTGCCAGCAGCCCCCAGGTTGACTATGGCTACACCTTC.

CDR3: CASATPRGTGGNEQFF. The CDR3 nucleotides are TGTGCTAGTGCCACACCGAGGGGGACAGGGGGGAATGAGCAGTTCTTC. V gene TRBV12-5 combines with J gene TRBJ2-1; 11 bases fit TRBD1. The CDR3 runs to 16 residues. V was clipped by 7 bases and J by 7 bases; unmatched bases: 12. Germline V CDR1 and CDR2: LGHNT, FRNRAP.

V is TRBV20-1 and J is TRBJ2-5; tentative D call: TRBD2 (5 bases). Trimming took off 3 bases at V and 5 bases at J, with 13 bases between the two ends. The CDR3 loop spans 13 amino acids. Germline values: CDR1 DFQATT, CDR2 SNEGSKA (reference sequence). The CDR3 DNA reads TGCAGTGCTAGTGACCAAACGGGGGAGACCCAGTACTTC. This codes for CSASDQTGETQYF.

The CDR3 DNA reads TGTGCCTGGAATACAGGGGGCGGCTATGGCTACACCTTC. It is translated as CAWNTGGGYGYTF. V usage is TRBV30 and J usage is TRBJ1-2; TRBD1 matches at 9 bases. J was trimmed by 4 bases and V by 4 bases; bases with no gene match: 4. CDR3 length equals 13 residues. Germline V gives CDR1 GTSNPN, CDR2 SVGIG (reference sequence).

This clone was picked up a small number of times. The gene calls are TRBV6-5 and TRBJ2-1; 10 nucleotides match TRBD2. From germline, CDR1 is MNHEY and CDR2 SVGAGI. The V and J ends lost 6 bases and 8 bases, in that order; junction bases with no gene match: 7. The CDR3 extends over 14 amino acids. In nucleotides, the CDR3 is TGTGCCAGCAGCTCAGCGGGGGGGCCTTATGAGCAGTTCTTC. The encoded protein is CASSSAGGPYEQFF.

CDR3 region: CASSVGTATEAFF. The CDR3 DNA sequence: TGTGCCAGCTCGGTCGGGACAGCCACTGAAGCTTTCTTT. The chain is built from TRBV18 and TRBJ1-1; TRBD1 matches at 7 bases. Germline V gene sequence: CDR1 KGHSH, CDR2 LQKENI. The CDR3 covers 13 residues. With 6 bases clipped from V and 4 bases from J, the junction kept 5 bases outside the gene matches.

Only a few counts were recorded for this clone. The V gene is TRBV5-1, the J gene TRBJ2-7, with 13 bases lining up with TRBD2. CDR1 SGHRS and CDR2 YFSETQ come from the germline V gene. The CDR3 has 15 residues. The V gene end was trimmed by 4 bases and the J gene end by 4 bases; junction bases not matched to a gene: 5. This CDR3 reads CASSPGTSGVYEQYF. CDR3 nucleotide sequence: TGCGCCAGCAGCCCAGGGACTAGCGGGGTATACGAGCAGTACTTC.

The genes are TRBV7-2 and TRBJ2-2; 7 bases agree with TRBD1. The CDR3 is 16 residues long. With 1 base clipped from V and 2 bases from J, the junction kept 4 bases outside the gene matches. Germline V gene sequence: CDR1 SGHTA, CDR2 FQGNSA. In DNA, the CDR3 is TGTGCCAGCAGCTTAGAGGGGACAGTCAACACCGGGGAGCTGTTTTTT. The encoded protein is CASSLEGTVNTGELFF.

As DNA, the CDR3 is TGTGCCAGCAGCAAAGGGACAGGGTTTTTCGATGGCTACACCTTC. Amino acid sequence: CASSKGTGFFDGYTF. The chain has TRBV5-6 and TRBJ1-2, with 9 bases matching TRBD1. CDR3 size: 15 residues. The V gene end was trimmed by 4 bases and the J gene end by 6 bases; junction bases not matched to a gene: 10. Looked up from germline, CDR1 is SGHDT and CDR2 is YYEEEE.

The V and J genes are TRBV14 and TRBJ2-1; 7 positions match TRBD1. J lost 6 bases, V lost 7 bases, and 12 bases had no gene match. The CDR3 covers 15 residues. CDR1 is SGHDN, CDR2 FVKESK, per germline. The CDR3 DNA sequence: TGTGCCAGCAACGCCTTTGAGACAGGGTCCAATGAGCAGTTCTTC. Its translation is CASNAFETGSNEQFF. Supplemented by reference TRBV14 and TRBJ2-1, the full variable domain reads EAGVTQFPSHSVIEKGQTVTLRCDPISGHDNLYWYRRVMGKEIKFLLHFVKESKQDESGMPNNRFLAERTGGTYSTLKVQPAELEDSGVYFCASNAFETGSNEQFFGPGTRLTVL.

The V call is TRBV4-1, the J call TRBJ1-1, with 10 bases identical to TRBD1. Germline V gives CDR1 MGHRA, CDR2 YSYEKL. This CDR3 has 15 residues. V dropped 4 bases and J dropped 7; count of bases not matched to a gene: 9. The CDR3 here is CASSPSGQGILEAFF. Written as DNA, the CDR3 is TGCGCCAGCAGCCCCTCGGGACAGGGGATCCTTGAAGCTTTCTTT.

This sequence joins TRBV14 and TRBJ2-7; 9 bases fit TRBD2. With V trimmed by 1 base and J by 6 bases, 13 bases remained unmatched. CDR1 and CDR2 (germline): SGHDN, FVKESK. This CDR3 is built from 17 residues. The CDR3, as DNA: TGTGCCAGCAGCCAAGCTGGAATCTGGCGGGAGGGCCTCGAGCAGTACTTC. Residues: CASSQAGIWREGLEQYF.

The chain carries TRBV14 and TRBJ1-3; TRBD1 matches at 8 bases. In germline, CDR1 is SGHDN, CDR2 FVKESK. The CDR3 sequence is 16 residues long. With 4 bases clipped from V and 7 bases from J, the junction kept 12 bases outside the gene matches. CDR3 protein: CASSPSGGKVRNTIYF. The CDR3, as DNA: TGTGCCAGCAGCCCCTCAGGGGGCAAAGTGAGGAACACCATATATTTT.

The chain employs TRBV30 and TRBJ1-2, with no clear D. V lost 4 bases, J lost 8 bases, and 8 bases lay in between. The CDR3 spans 10 residues. The germline gives CDR1 GTSNPN, CDR2 SVGIG (reference sequence). CDR3 sequence: CAWMAEGYTF. The CDR3 DNA reads as TGTGCCTGGATGGCGGAGGGCTACACCTTC.

About this clone: This may stem from a read error, because a much larger clone lies one nucleotide away. The chain links TRBV6-5 to TRBJ2-7; D uncertain. CDR3 length equals 11 residues. Germline assignment: CDR1 MNHEY and CDR2 SVGAGI. With 5 bases removed from V and 4 bases from J, the gap between germline ends came to 6 bases. For the CDR3, the DNA is TGTGCCAGCAGTAACGAGTACGAGCAGTACTTC. Its translation is CASSNEYEQYF.

In its sample, this clone was seen once. The chain uses TRBV5-6 and TRBJ1-2; 7 nucleotides match TRBD1. Germline V lookup: CDR1 SGHDT, CDR2 YYEEEE. The CDR3 is 13 residues long. V shed 4 bases and J 4 bases; nucleotides not matched to a gene: 4. This CDR3 is CASSLRQGYGYTF. CDR3 coding DNA: TGTGCCAGCAGCCTCCGACAGGGCTATGGCTACACCTTC.

The V gene is TRBV19, the J gene TRBJ1-1, with 8 bases lining up with TRBD1. CDR3 size: 15 residues. The germline V gene encodes CDR1 LNHDA and CDR2 SQIVND (reference sequence). V dropped 6 bases and J dropped 5; count of bases not matched to a gene: 11. The DNA of the CDR3 is TGTGCCAGTAGCCTCATGTACAGGGGGGGGACTGAAGCTTTCTTT. Protein sequence: CASSLMYRGGTEAFF.

This chain links TRBV2 with TRBJ2-7, with D unclear. Germline loops: CDR1 SNHLY, CDR2 FYNNEI. The ends were cut back, 3 bases at V and 2 bases at J, with 11 bases in the middle. CDR3 length: 14 amino acids. The CDR3 region is CASSDTEIPYEQYF. CDR3 nucleotide sequence: TGTGCCAGCAGTGACACAGAGATACCCTACGAGCAGTACTTC.

V and J are TRBV10-3 and TRBJ1-2; D unclear. This CDR3 contains 14 residues. Trimming pared 3 bases from V and 0 bases from J, leaving 8 bases between. The germline gives CDR1 ENHRY, CDR2 SYGVKD. The DNA for the CDR3 is TGTGCCATCAGTGACCGGGGAGCTAACTATGGCTACACCTTC. Its translation is CAISDRGANYGYTF.